One T cell receptor (beta chain) is described in this entry. The germline V and J ends were trimmed by 5 bases and 6 bases, with 16 bases remaining between them. The CDR3 extends over 14 amino acids. CDR1 is LGHNT, CDR2 FRNRAP, per germline. The data were taken from a study of blood T cell repertoires in COVID-19. Sequencing was performed with immunoSEQ multiplex PCR; in TCRdb, only in-frame clones are kept and a portion is missing. This sample has some 300,000 clones; less than 90% occur once, and the top ten carry less than 15%. Sequenced material: peripheral blood. The TCR comes from a woman between 65 and 79 years old with COVID-19, enrolled during active disease. This rearrangement joins TRBV12-5 to TRBJ2-5, with D possibly matching TRBD1 (6 bases). The DNA for the CDR3 is TGTGCTAGTGGTGCTACACCCAGGGGAAAGACCCAGTACTTC. Translation gives CASGATPRGKTQYF.